The 5 T cell receptor beta chains given below trace back to one sample, sequenced in a study of blood T cells in healthy people across ages. For the second PCR, which ran for about 6 to 11 cycles, a sample-barcoded 5' primer and a J-beta primer mix were used. One entry per CDR3 protein results from TCRdb running MiXCR on the 5' RACE reads. The data show about 1,500,000 distinct CDR3 sequences, 28% seen once. The sequenced sample consisted of blood. The receptors stem from a woman between 25 and 40 years old in good health.

This chain joins TRBV7-9 and TRBJ1-1; the D is unclear. The V gene lost 5 bases and the J gene lost 1 base, with 23 bases spanning the gap. From germline, CDR1 is SEHNR and CDR2 FQNEAQ (reference sequence). The CDR3 length is 18 residues. CDR3 in DNA: TGTGCCAGCAGCCACCCCCGGGAGGCCTGGGAGAGGAACACTGAAGCTTTCTTT. Encoded protein: CASSHPREAWERNTEAFF.

This clonotype has more than one count but fewer than ten. The gene calls are TRBV9 and TRBJ2-1, with TRBD2 identical over 9 bases. CDR3 length: 16 amino acids. Germline CDR1 and CDR2: SGDLS and YYNGEE. The V and J ends lost 1 base and 7 bases, in that order; junction bases with no gene match: 9. CDR3: CASSVTLAGHRNEQFF. CDR3 coding DNA: TGTGCCAGCAGCGTAACACTAGCGGGTCATAGAAATGAGCAGTTCTTC. Full variable domain (missing parts from reference TRBV9 and TRBJ2-1): DSGVTQTPKHLITATGQRVTLRCSPRSGDLSVYWYQQSLDQGLQFLIQYYNGEERAKGNILERFSAQQFPDLHSELNLSSLELGDSALYFCASSVTLAGHRNEQFFGPGTRLTVL.

This clonotype has at least ten counts. The chain has TRBV7-2 and TRBJ2-7, with 10 bases fitting TRBD1. J was trimmed by 4 bases and V by 6 bases; bases with no gene match: 15. CDR3 length equals 17 residues. Germline assignment: CDR1 SGHTA and CDR2 FQGNSA. DNA for the CDR3: TGTGCCAGCAGGCCGTTTAACCGGGACAGGGGAGGTTACGAGCAGTACTTC. Translation: CASRPFNRDRGGYEQYF.

To note about this clonotype: One junction end disagrees with the germline gene, perhaps due to a read error. V is TRBV4-3 and J is TRBJ1-5; D gene ambiguous. This CDR3 spans 13 amino acids. Looked up from germline, CDR1 is LGHNA and CDR2 is YSLEER. The chain's CDR3 is CASSQGGNLPQHF. The CDR3 DNA reads as TGCGCCAGCAGCCAAGGGGGAAATCTGCCCCAGCATTTT.

This clonotype was seen repeatedly, ten times or more. This chain uses TRBV5-1 with TRBJ2-5; maybe TRBD1 (6 bases). CDR3 size: 13 residues. CDR1 SGHRS and CDR2 YFSETQ come from the germline V gene. Trimming took off 5 bases at V and 4 bases at J, with 12 bases between the two ends. In nucleotides, the CDR3 is TGCGCCAGCAGGTCGGACAGTCGAGAGACCCAGTACTTC. Protein product: CASRSDSRETQYF.